This entry lists 26 T cell receptor beta chains sequenced from one sample in a study of T cells after yellow fever vaccination. MiXCR, run by TCRdb on the 5' RACE reads, gives a single entry per CDR3 protein. The data contain 90,000 to 130,000 distinct CDR3 sequences, more than 7.5% of them seen just once; the ten biggest clones take up roughly 27%. The sequencing here drew on CD8+ T cells sorted from PBMCs, taken 45 days after the yellow fever booster vaccination. The source is a man aged 30 to 39 who received the YFV17D yellow fever vaccine.

The genes are TRBV7-8 and TRBJ2-2, with 8 bases that match TRBD2. This CDR3 contains 17 residues. V lost 1 base and J lost 5; bases outside the gene matches: 9. Germline CDR1 is SGHVS and CDR2 is FQNEAQ. The CDR3 protein is CASSLVVGRAGTGELFF. The CDR3 DNA follows: TGTGCCAGCAGCTTAGTGGTCGGGAGGGCGGGGACCGGGGAGCTGTTTTTT. The entire variable domain, with the rest obtained from reference TRBV7-8 and TRBJ2-2, is as follows: GAGVSQSPRYKVAKRGQDVALRCDPISGHVSLFWYQQALGQGPEFLTYFQNEAQLDKSGLPSDRFFAERPEGSVSTLKIQRTQQEDSAVYLCASSLVVGRAGTGELFFGEGSRLTVL.

At least ten counts were recorded for this clonotype. The rearrangement joins TRBV29-1 to TRBJ1-1; weak D call: TRBD1 (5 bases). Looked up from germline, CDR1 is SQVTM and CDR2 is ANQGSEA. Trimming took off 5 bases at V and 0 bases at J, with 10 bases between the two ends. The CDR3 spans 13 residues. CDR3 amino acids: CSVTTGLNTEAFF. In DNA, the CDR3 is TGCAGCGTTACAACGGGGCTGAACACTGAAGCTTTCTTT.

This clonotype was detected many times. The V and J genes are TRBV4-3 and TRBJ2-1; 9 nucleotides match TRBD2. Germline V CDR1 and CDR2: LGHNA, YSLEER. The CDR3 covers 17 residues. Trimming removed 1 base from V and 9 bases from J; junction bases left unmatched: 13. CDR3 coding DNA: TGCGCCAGCAGCCAAGCCCCCTTGGCGGGAGGGCCCGGTGAGCAGTTCTTC. This translates into CASSQAPLAGGPGEQFF.

This clonotype was seen at least ten times. This sequence joins TRBV20-1 and TRBJ2-1; 13 bases match TRBD2. Germline loops: CDR1 DFQATT, CDR2 SNEGSKA (reference sequence). V was pared by 1 base and J by 8 bases, with 5 bases of the junction left unmatched. CDR3 size: 15 residues. The CDR3 DNA reads TGCAGTGCTAGAGTACTAGCGGGAGGGTCCGATGAGCAGTTCTTC. Its protein product is CSARVLAGGSDEQFF.

V gene TRBV7-6 combines with J gene TRBJ2-1, with TRBD2 as a possible D gene (6 bases). Germline V gives CDR1 SGHVS, CDR2 FNYEAQ. This CDR3 is built from 16 residues. Trimming took 1 base from V and 7 from J, leaving 17 bases between them. The CDR3 DNA is TGTGCCAGCAGCTTAGACCATTGGCGGGGTAGGAATGAGCAGTTCTTC. Encoded protein: CASSLDHWRGRNEQFF.

In this sample, this clonotype turned up many times. This chain joins TRBV4-1 and TRBJ1-2; D not certain. Germline V gene lookup returns CDR1 MGHRA and CDR2 YSYEKL. V was trimmed by 1 base and J by 3 bases, leaving 9 bases between them. CDR3 length equals 14 residues. CDR3 sequence: CASSQGTADYGYTF. As DNA, the CDR3 is TGCGCCAGCAGCCAAGGTACAGCTGACTATGGCTACACCTTC.

The chain has TRBV4-3 and TRBJ2-7; 7 nucleotides match TRBD2. J was trimmed by 3 bases and V by 1 base; bases with no gene match: 6. This CDR3 is built from 15 residues. Germline-derived CDR1 and CDR2 are LGHNA and YSLEER. The CDR3 here is CASSQGYGGDYEQYF. DNA for the CDR3: TGCGCCAGCAGCCAAGGTTATGGGGGGGACTACGAGCAGTACTTC.

This clonotype came up a few times. The gene calls are TRBV7-2 and TRBJ2-7; a possible D gene is TRBD2 (6 bases). In germline, CDR1 is SGHTA, CDR2 FQGNSA. The CDR3 runs to 13 residues. With 4 bases removed from V and 2 bases from J, the gap between germline ends came to 9 bases. CDR3 protein: CASSSRLAYEQYF. In DNA form, the CDR3 reads TGTGCCAGCAGCTCAAGACTAGCCTACGAGCAGTACTTC. The variable domain in full, completed from reference TRBV7-2 and TRBJ2-7, reads GAGVSQSPSNKVTEKGKDVELRCDPISGHTALYWYRQSLGQGLEFLIYFQGNSAPDKSGLPSDRFSAERTGGSVSTLTIQRTQQEDSAVYLCASSSRLAYEQYFGPGTRLTVT.

This clonotype appeared many times. The rearrangement links TRBV29-1 to TRBJ2-1; 8 positions agree with TRBD2. This CDR3 comprises 14 residues. The germline V gene encodes CDR1 SQVTM and CDR2 ANQGSEA. V was clipped by 1 base and J by 4 bases; unmatched bases: 3. CDR3 region: CSVEGPSGYNEQFF. The DNA of the CDR3 is TGCAGCGTTGAAGGGCCTAGCGGGTACAATGAGCAGTTCTTC.

In its sample, this clonotype was seen a few times. The genes are TRBV29-1 and TRBJ2-1; perhaps TRBD1 as D (6 bases). This CDR3 is built from 14 residues. Germline CDR1 and CDR2: SQVTM and ANQGSEA. The V gene lost 0 bases and the J gene lost 4 bases, with 10 bases spanning the gap. Here the CDR3 reads CSVEDRGIYNEQFF. CDR3 DNA: TGCAGCGTTGAAGACAGGGGTATTTACAATGAGCAGTTCTTC.

This clonotype was seen repeatedly, ten times or more. This chain's CDR3 is CASRTDSNQPQHF. The CDR3 coding sequence is TGTGCCAGCCGGACCGATAGCAATCAGCCCCAGCATTTT. The chain uses TRBV6-5 and TRBJ1-5; D gene uncertain. The CDR3 contains 13 residues. Germline CDR1 MNHEY, CDR2 SVGAGI. V was shortened by 8 bases and J by 0 bases, with 8 bases between the two germline ends.

This clonotype appeared a single time. Just one base apart from a much larger clone, this may be a read error. J is TRBJ2-3 and V is TRBV9, with 10 positions matching TRBD1. The germline V gene has CDR1 SGDLS and CDR2 YYNGEE. The CDR3 is 15 residues long. CDR3 sequence reads: CASRYGTGETDMQYF. For the CDR3, the DNA is TGTGCCAGCAGATATGGGACAGGGGAGACAGATATGCAGTATTTT.

This clonotype was counted ten times or more. The chain joins TRBV6-4 to TRBJ2-1, with 7 nucleotides matching TRBD2. The CDR3 has 18 amino acids. After removal of 7 bases from V and 2 bases from J, the junction contained 17 bases not matched to a gene. Germline V CDR1 and CDR2: MRHNA, SNTAGT. CDR3 in amino acids: CASISGASGSPTYNEQFF. Here the CDR3 DNA reads TGTGCCAGCATCTCTGGGGCTAGCGGTAGCCCGACCTACAATGAGCAGTTCTTC.

The CDR3 DNA sequence: TGTGCCAGCAGCTTAGAACTAGCGTCTAACAATGAGCAGTTCTTC. This sequence encodes CASSLELASNNEQFF. The chain couples TRBV7-8 to TRBJ2-1, with 7 bases aligning to TRBD2. The CDR3 is 15 amino acids. Germline CDR1 is SGHVS and CDR2 is FQNEAQ. Trimming cost V 1 base and J 5 bases; bases outside gene matches: 5. Using reference TRBV7-8 and TRBJ2-1 for the parts outside the CDR3, the full variable domain is GAGVSQSPRYKVAKRGQDVALRCDPISGHVSLFWYQQALGQGPEFLTYFQNEAQLDKSGLPSDRFFAERPEGSVSTLKIQRTQQEDSAVYLCASSLELASNNEQFFGPGTRLTVL.

Many counts were recorded for this clonotype. V is TRBV10-1 and J is TRBJ2-3; 7 nucleotides agree with TRBD2. Unmatched junction bases numbered 5, after V lost 0 bases and J lost 2 bases. Germline V gene data show CDR1 as WNHNN and CDR2 as SYGVQD (reference sequence). This CDR3 spans 16 amino acids. CDR3 bases: TGCGCCAGCAGTGAGTCGGGGCGGGAGTACACAGATACGCAGTATTTT. Translation: CASSESGREYTDTQYF.

The chain has TRBV7-8 and TRBJ1-5; the D is unclear. CDR3 length equals 13 residues. V was trimmed by 4 bases and J by 7 bases, leaving 11 bases between them. Germline CDR1 reads SGHVS; CDR2 reads FQNEAQ. DNA of the CDR3: TGTGCCAGCAGCTACCGTTATGGACAGCCCCAGCATTTT. This gives the protein CASSYRYGQPQHF.

This clonotype came up many times. The genes are TRBV30 and TRBJ2-2; no reliable D call. CDR1 and CDR2 (germline): GTSNPN, SVGIG (reference sequence). The CDR3 loop spans 11 amino acids. The V end lost 4 bases, the J end lost 5 bases, and 5 bases lay between the germline ends. Written as DNA, the CDR3 is TGTGCCTGGATGGGAACCGGGGAGCTGTTTTTT. This sequence encodes CAWMGTGELFF. The whole variable domain, remainder taken from reference TRBV30 and TRBJ2-2, is SQTIHQWPATLVQPVGSPLSLECTVEGTSNPNLYWYRQAAGRGLQLLFYSVGIGQISSEVPQNLSASRPQDRQFILSSKKLLLSDSGFYLCAWMGTGELFFGEGSRLTVL.

This clonotype was counted many times. The CDR3 DNA is TGTGCCAGCAGCTTAATCCTAGACAATGAGCAGTTCTTC. Translation gives CASSLILDNEQFF. The V call is TRBV7-2, the J call TRBJ2-1, with D unclear. There are 13 residues in the CDR3. Between the trimmed V and J ends, which lost 2 bases and 5 bases, there was a span of 7 bases. The germline CDR1 and CDR2 sequences are SGHTA and FQGNSA.

This clonotype was recorded at least ten times. The CDR3 spells CSAGTRSYNEQFF. CDR3 bases: TGCAGTGCCGGGACTAGGTCCTACAATGAGCAGTTCTTC. This chain links TRBV20-1 with TRBJ2-1; 8 bases line up with TRBD2. This CDR3 spans 13 amino acids. V shed 6 bases and J 1 base; nucleotides not matched to a gene: 2. The V gene's germline CDR1 is DFQATT and CDR2 SNEGSKA (reference sequence).

This clonotype has a single count. This sequence may be a read error, since a much larger clone differs from it by one base. The chain recombines TRBV4-2 with TRBJ2-7, with D possibly matching TRBD2 (6 bases). The germline CDR1 and CDR2 sequences are LGHNA and YNFKEQ. The CDR3 has 17 residues. Between the trimmed V and J ends, which lost 1 base and 3 bases, there was a span of 19 bases. CDR3 sequence (DNA): TGTGCCAGCAGCCAAGGGTATGCGGGGAATAAGGACTACGAGCAGTACTTC. The encoded protein is CASSQGYAGNKDYEQYF.

This clonotype was counted between two and nine times. The chain recombines TRBV7-2 with TRBJ2-1; a weak D match, TRBD2 (6 bases). This CDR3 has 14 residues. CDR1 SGHTA and CDR2 FQGNSA come from the germline V gene. V was trimmed by 6 bases and J by 5 bases, leaving 14 bases between them. The CDR3 spells CASSLGTGNNEQFF. CDR3 nucleotide sequence: TGTGCCAGCAGTCTCGGGACTGGGAACAATGAGCAGTTCTTC.

The chain employs TRBV20-1 and TRBJ2-7, with D possibly matching TRBD1 (5 bases). Germline lookup yields CDR1 DFQATT and CDR2 SNEGSKA (reference sequence). The CDR3 is 13 residues long. The ends were cut back, 0 bases at V and 7 bases at J, with 13 bases in the middle. The chain's CDR3 is CSARDLGATEQYF. CDR3 in DNA: TGCAGTGCTAGAGATCTAGGGGCGACGGAGCAGTACTTC.

This clonotype was seen at least ten times. The chain links TRBV5-1 to TRBJ2-2, with 9 bases identical to TRBD2. The CDR3 consists of 20 residues. V gave up 1 base and J gave up 2 bases; unmatched junction bases: 15. The germline CDR1 and CDR2 sequences are SGHRS and YFSETQ. CDR3 in amino acids: CASSLQAGGIPTRNTGELFF. CDR3 sequence (DNA): TGCGCCAGCAGCTTGCAAGCGGGAGGTATCCCGACGAGAAACACCGGGGAGCTGTTTTTT.

This clonotype was recorded at least ten times. The rearrangement links TRBV27 to TRBJ2-7; 10 bases are shared with TRBD2. This CDR3 has 16 residues. V gave up 6 bases and J gave up 0 bases; unmatched junction bases: 8. Germline-derived CDR1 and CDR2 are MNHEY and SMNVEV (reference sequence). CDR3 nucleotide sequence: TGTGCCAGCAGGCTAGCGGGAGACTCGGCCTCCTACGAGCAGTACTTC. It codes for CASRLAGDSASYEQYF.

This clonotype was seen a handful of times. This chain uses TRBV20-1 with TRBJ2-4, with 12 bases matching TRBD2. Germline CDR1 reads DFQATT; CDR2 reads SNEGSKA (reference sequence). V lost 5 bases to trimming and J lost 6 bases; unmatched junction nucleotides: 11. CDR3 length: 16 residues. The DNA of the CDR3 is TGCAGTGCTGTAAATCTAGCGGGAGGGCCGGTAAACATTCAGTACTTC. Its translation is CSAVNLAGGPVNIQYF.

This clonotype was observed a handful of times. The rearrangement joins TRBV3-1 to TRBJ2-5; 9 bases line up with TRBD1. V dropped 0 bases and J dropped 3; count of bases not matched to a gene: 8. The CDR3 runs 17 residues. Germline assignment: CDR1 LGHDT and CDR2 YNNKEL (reference sequence). CDR3 loop: CASSQDWDREIEETQYF. The CDR3 coding sequence is TGTGCCAGCAGCCAAGATTGGGACAGGGAAATCGAAGAGACCCAGTACTTC.